These 24 T cell receptor beta chains were sequenced from one sample in a study of cytomegalovirus exposure and HLA in healthy donors. PCR involved 60 Vbeta and 13 Jbeta primers. The table came from immunoSEQ multiplex PCR; TCRdb's copy has only in-frame clones and leaves some out. The data contain under 200,000 clones, just under 80% of them singletons. Sequencing used PBMCs. These receptors all stem from a young man in good health and CMV-seronegative.

This clone has a single count. The CDR3 nucleotides are TGTGCCAGCAGCCAATCAGGCGGCAATGAGCAGTTCTTC. Translated: CASSQSGGNEQFF. The rearrangement uses TRBV16 and TRBJ2-1; no clear D gene. CDR1 and CDR2 (germline): KGHSY, FQNENV. V shed 0 bases and J shed 6 bases, with 6 bases lying between them. This CDR3 contains 13 residues.

This chain uses TRBV29-1 with TRBJ2-5; 11 positions agree with TRBD2. The J call could be wrong; TRBJ2-7 is a better fit for the DNA end. Germline CDR1 reads SQVTM; CDR2 reads ANQGSEA. The CDR3 spans 14 residues. The DNA of the CDR3 is TGCAGCGCCGCACTAGCGGGGGCCTCCTACGAGCAGTACTTC. Amino acids: CSAALAGASYEQYF.

V usage is TRBV27 and J usage is TRBJ2-7; unclear D gene. This CDR3 contains 11 residues. V lost 0 bases, J lost 7 bases, and 4 bases lay in between. The germline V gene has CDR1 MNHEY and CDR2 SMNVEV (reference sequence). As DNA, the CDR3 is TGTGCCAGCAGTTTATCGAGGGAGCAGTACTTC. It is translated as CASSLSREQYF.

The V call is TRBV28, the J call TRBJ2-2, with D perhaps matching TRBD2 (6 bases). CDR3 length equals 16 residues. The V and J ends lost 6 bases and 4 bases respectively, with 18 bases between them. Germline V gene data show CDR1 as MDHEN and CDR2 as SYDVKM. CDR3 sequence (DNA): TGTGCCAGCAGCTTTATGGTACTAGCCCGCACCGGGGAGCTGTTTTTT. Amino acids: CASSFMVLARTGELFF.

The chain employs TRBV6-4 and TRBJ2-5; possibly TRBD2 for D (5 bases). The end of the DNA aligns better with TRBJ2-7, so the J call may be wrong. CDR1 is MRHNA, CDR2 SNTAGT, per germline. There are 13 residues in the CDR3. CDR3 coding DNA: TGTGCCAGCAGTGAAGCACTAGAGGGCGAGCAGTACTTC. This translates into CASSEALEGEQYF.

A few counts support this clone. This chain uses TRBV2 with TRBJ1-5; D might be TRBD1 (6 bases). CDR1 is SNHLY, CDR2 FYNNEI, per germline. CDR3 length equals 15 residues. V was shortened by 6 bases and J by 2 bases, with 14 bases between the two germline ends. The DNA of the CDR3 is TGTGCCAGCAGGGGGGGGCAGGTCGGCAATCAGCCCCAGCATTTT. This gives the protein CASRGGQVGNQPQHF.

This chain uses TRBV25-1 with TRBJ2-1; 14 positions match TRBD2. The ends lost 6 bases at V and 6 bases at J; junction bases unmatched: 4. Germline-derived CDR1 and CDR2 are MGHDK and SYGVNS. This CDR3 contains 15 residues. CDR3 bases: TGTGCCAGCAGCTTGGGACTAGCGGGAGTCAATGAGCAGTTCTTC. Encoded protein: CASSLGLAGVNEQFF.

The V call is TRBV7-2, the J call TRBJ2-1; a weak D match, TRBD2 (7 bases). The CDR3 is 15 residues long. Germline V gives CDR1 SGHTA, CDR2 FQGNSA. V lost 4 bases, J lost 6 bases, and 16 bases lay in between. CDR3 sequence reads: CASSSWGGASNEQFF. The CDR3 DNA reads as TGTGCCAGCAGCTCTTGGGGGGGGGCCAGCAATGAGCAGTTCTTC.

The chain couples TRBV5-5 to TRBJ2-7, with 8 bases matching TRBD2. Germline CDR1 reads SGHKS; CDR2 reads YYEKEE (reference sequence). The ends lost 0 bases at V and 3 bases at J; junction bases unmatched: 17. This CDR3 is built from 19 residues. CDR3 protein: CASSLAGTAYGSGIYEQYF. Written as DNA, the CDR3 is TGTGCCAGCAGCTTGGCAGGGACCGCCTACGGTAGCGGGATCTACGAGCAGTACTTC.

CDR3 protein: CASSLLGQIYEQYF. DNA for the CDR3: TGTGCCAGCAGCCTACTGGGACAGATATACGAGCAGTACTTC. The V gene is TRBV14, the J gene TRBJ2-7; 7 bases line up with TRBD1. Losses at the gene ends were 4 bases for V and 4 bases for J; bases not matched to a gene: 7. The germline V gene encodes CDR1 SGHDN and CDR2 FVKESK. The CDR3 spans 14 residues.

V is TRBV18 and J is TRBJ1-2, with D possibly matching TRBD1 (6 bases). V lost 3 bases, J lost 4 bases, and 24 bases lay in between. This CDR3 region has 18 residues. Germline CDR1 is KGHSH and CDR2 is LQKENI. This CDR3 is CASSPQDQLAGEGYGYTF. In DNA form, the CDR3 reads TGTGCCAGCTCACCCCAAGACCAACTGGCAGGGGAGGGCTATGGCTACACCTTC.

CDR3 in DNA: TGTGCCAGCAGTTTTTTCACCGGACGGGAAGATACGCAGTATTTT. Translating gives CASSFFTGREDTQYF. The V call is TRBV27, the J call TRBJ2-3; a possible D gene is TRBD2 (5 bases). Looked up from germline, CDR1 is MNHEY and CDR2 is SMNVEV (reference sequence). The germline V and J ends were trimmed by 3 bases and 5 bases, with 15 bases remaining between them. The CDR3 is 15 residues long.

With respect to this clone: The junction departs from the called germline gene at one end, perhaps through a read error. Other DNA sequences in the sample encode the same CDR3. CDR3 in amino acids: CASSIEYAGPNQPQHF. Here the CDR3 DNA reads TGCGCCAGTAGTATAGAATATGCAGGGCCCAATCAGCCCCAGCATTTT. J is TRBJ1-5 and V is TRBV19; possibly TRBD1 for D (5 bases). The CDR3 totals 16 residues. The V gene's germline CDR1 is LNHDA and CDR2 SQIVND (reference sequence).

The rearrangement links TRBV18 to TRBJ2-4; TRBD2 is a possible D gene (7 bases). The CDR3 covers 19 residues. Trimming cost V 0 bases and J 1 base, with 19 bases left between them. The germline V gene encodes CDR1 KGHSH and CDR2 LQKENI. Here the CDR3 reads CASSPPLGGPRGAKNIQYF. CDR3 in DNA: TGTGCCAGCTCACCACCGCTGGGGGGGCCACGAGGGGCCAAAAACATTCAGTACTTC.

Of note for this clone: One end of the junction fails to match germline, which may point to a read error. This chain uses TRBV7-9 with TRBJ1-4, with a weak D call TRBD1 (5 bases). The germline V gene has CDR1 SEHNR and CDR2 FQNEAQ (reference sequence). The CDR3 totals 14 residues. CDR3 sequence reads: CSSSDPRVFEKLFF. Here the CDR3 DNA reads TGTTCCAGCAGCGACCCCAGGGTTTTCGAAAAACTGTTTTTT.

J is TRBJ2-7 and V is TRBV10-3, with 10 bases aligning to TRBD1. Trimming took 1 base from V and 4 from J; bases not matched to a gene: 10. The length of the CDR3 is 17 residues. Germline V lookup: CDR1 ENHRY, CDR2 SYGVKD. The CDR3 bases are TGTGCCATCAGTGAGTACGGAGGGACAGGGGAATTGTACGAGCAGTACTTC. It is translated as CAISEYGGTGELYEQYF.

This clone was recorded a few times. The J gene is TRBJ1-1, the V gene TRBV18, with TRBD1 identical over 9 bases. The CDR3 has 15 residues. The ends lost 1 base at V and 4 bases at J; junction bases unmatched: 4. Germline V gene data show CDR1 as KGHSH and CDR2 as LQKENI. The CDR3 region is CASSPLSDRGTEAFF. The CDR3 nucleotides are TGTGCCAGCTCACCACTTTCGGACAGGGGCACTGAAGCTTTCTTT.

The chain is built from TRBV5-6 and TRBJ2-7; TRBD2 agrees at 13 bases. This CDR3 region has 15 residues. The V segment lost 2 bases and the J segment 7 bases; nucleotides outside the gene matches: 6. Germline loops: CDR1 SGHDT, CDR2 YYEEEE. The CDR3 bases are TGTGCCAGCAGCTTTGGACTAGCGGGAGTTGGGGAGCAGTACTTC. It translates to CASSFGLAGVGEQYF. Full variable domain (outside the CDR3, taken from reference TRBV5-6 and TRBJ2-7): DAGVTQSPTHLIKTRGQQVTLRCSPKSGHDTVSWYQQALGQGPQFIFQYYEEEERQRGNFPDRFSGHQFPNYSSELNVNALLLGDSALYLCASSFGLAGVGEQYFGPGTRLTVT.

The gene calls are TRBV29-1 and TRBJ2-6; TRBD1 matches at 7 bases. Germline V gives CDR1 SQVTM, CDR2 ANQGSEA. The ends lost 5 bases at V and 0 bases at J; junction bases unmatched: 7. The CDR3 is 16 residues long. The CDR3 bases are TGCAGCGTTACGGGACAGCCTACCTCTGGGGCCAACGTCCTGACTTTC. Its translation is CSVTGQPTSGANVLTF.

The V gene is TRBV7-3, the J gene TRBJ2-5; 8 positions match TRBD1. The junction had 20 bases not matched to a gene; V was cut back by 5 bases and J by 6 bases. Germline V CDR1 and CDR2: SGHTA, FQGTGA. This CDR3 is built from 18 residues. CDR3 in DNA: TGTGCCAGCAGCAATTGGACCCCCGGGACAGGTGGTATGAAGACCCAGTACTTC. Its translation: CASSNWTPGTGGMKTQYF.

This sequence joins TRBV21-1 and TRBJ1-5; the D call TRBD1 from the table was never checked on the DNA. TRBV21-1 is noted as a pseudogene. The CDR3 is 13 residues long. The CDR3 here is CATLTGSNQPQHF. Written as DNA, the CDR3 is TGTGCCACCCTTACAGGGTCCAATCAGCCCCAGCATTTT.

The chain joins TRBV4-1 to TRBJ2-1; no firm D call. Trimming pared 1 base from V and 9 bases from J, leaving 16 bases between. Germline lookup yields CDR1 MGHRA and CDR2 YSYEKL. The CDR3 has 15 amino acids. CDR3 in amino acids: CASSQGQQVLGEQFF. The DNA for the CDR3 is TGCGCCAGCAGCCAAGGTCAGCAGGTCCTTGGTGAGCAGTTCTTC.

This chain uses TRBV4-3 with TRBJ2-3, with 9 positions matching TRBD2. The J segment lost 3 bases and the V segment lost 0 bases, leaving 10 bases of the junction unmatched. CDR3 length equals 18 residues. CDR1 and CDR2 from the germline V gene are LGHNA and YSLEER. This chain's CDR3 is CASSQDFSSGGLTDTQYF. In DNA, the CDR3 is TGCGCCAGCAGCCAAGATTTTAGTAGCGGGGGTCTGACAGATACGCAGTATTTT.

The chain carries TRBV5-1 and TRBJ2-5; 7 bases line up with TRBD2. Germline CDR1 reads SGHRS; CDR2 reads YFSETQ. The V segment lost 2 bases and the J segment 0 bases; nucleotides outside the gene matches: 1. CDR3 length: 14 residues. CDR3 in amino acids: CASSLTSDQETQYF. CDR3 DNA sequence: TGCGCCAGCAGCTTAACTAGCGACCAAGAGACCCAGTACTTC.